The 27 T cell receptor beta chains given below trace back to one sample, sequenced in a study of T cell responses to AZD1222 COVID-19 vaccine. Some clones are missing from TCRdb's copy, which holds only in-frame ones; the method was immunoSEQ multiplex PCR. The sample consists of 150,000 to 190,000 clones, more than 90% of them appearing once. The sequences come from peripheral blood, collected 28 days after the second AZD1222 dose. These receptors were collected from an adult who received the AZD1222 COVID-19 vaccine.

The rearrangement links TRBV7-8 to TRBJ1-2, with 8 bases matching TRBD1. CDR3 size: 15 residues. The V segment lost 1 base and the J segment 5 bases; nucleotides outside the gene matches: 6. Germline V CDR1 and CDR2: SGHVS, FQNEAQ. CDR3: CASSLDRGLKYGYTF. DNA for the CDR3: TGTGCCAGCAGCTTAGACAGGGGGTTGAAATATGGCTACACCTTC.

This chain links TRBV5-6 with TRBJ1-1; 12 bases agree with TRBD1. CDR1 SGHDT and CDR2 YYEEEE come from the germline V gene. Losses at the gene ends were 6 bases for V and 5 bases for J; bases not matched to a gene: 5. The CDR3 totals 14 residues. CDR3 residues: CASTPGQGATEAFF. CDR3 in DNA: TGTGCCAGCACCCCGGGACAGGGGGCGACTGAAGCTTTCTTT.

This rearrangement joins TRBV7-9 to TRBJ1-2, with TRBD1 as a possible D gene (5 bases). V lost 2 bases and J 4 bases, leaving 8 bases between the germline ends. Germline loops: CDR1 SEHNR, CDR2 FQNEAQ (reference sequence). The CDR3 spans 13 residues. The CDR3 loop is CASSLSQGYGYTF. The CDR3 bases are TGTGCCAGCAGCTTAAGTCAGGGCTATGGCTACACCTTC.

V gene TRBV7-2 combines with J gene TRBJ2-1, with TRBD2 matching over 10 bases. Germline V gene lookup returns CDR1 SGHTA and CDR2 FQGNSA. CDR3 length: 14 residues. V was clipped by 2 bases and J by 7 bases; unmatched bases: 2. For the CDR3, the DNA is TGTGCCAGCAGCTTAACTAGCGGGGCAAATGAGCAGTTCTTC. Protein sequence: CASSLTSGANEQFF.

The rearrangement joins TRBV10-3 to TRBJ1-2; D uncertain. The ends were cut back, 3 bases at V and 6 bases at J, with 14 bases in the middle. The CDR3 is 14 amino acids. The V gene's germline CDR1 is ENHRY and CDR2 SYGVKD. The CDR3 region has the DNA TGTGCCATCAGTGATTTCGCGGCACGCCATGGCTACACCTTC. As protein: CAISDFAARHGYTF.

The rearrangement joins TRBV2 to TRBJ2-1; D gene ambiguous. Germline loops: CDR1 SNHLY, CDR2 FYNNEI. This CDR3 spans 13 amino acids. V shed 6 bases and J shed 0 bases, with 6 bases lying between them. The CDR3 sequence is CASRDLSYNEQFF. The CDR3 DNA is TGTGCCAGCAGGGACCTCTCCTACAATGAGCAGTTCTTC. The full variable domain, completed using reference TRBV2 and TRBJ2-1, is EPEVTQTPSHQVTQMGQEVILRCVPISNHLYFYWYRQILGQKVEFLVSFYNNEISEKSEIFDDQFSVERPDGSNFTLKIRSTKLEDSAMYFCASRDLSYNEQFFGPGTRLTVL.

V and J are TRBV21-1 and TRBJ1-3. TRBV21-1 is reported as a pseudogene. This CDR3 spans 15 amino acids. The CDR3 DNA reads TGTGCCAGCAGCCTACGGGGAGGGACTGGAAACACCATATATTTT. Amino acid sequence: CASSLRGGTGNTIYF.

The V gene is TRBV5-6, the J gene TRBJ2-1; D remains ambiguous. Trimming stripped 0 bases from V and 5 bases from J, with 9 bases between. The germline gives CDR1 SGHDT, CDR2 YYEEEE. The CDR3 totals 14 residues. The CDR3 loop reads CASSLGLANNEQFF. CDR3 nucleotide sequence: TGTGCCAGCAGCTTGGGACTGGCGAACAATGAGCAGTTCTTC.

The rearrangement uses TRBV28 and TRBJ1-2; D remains unclear. CDR1 is MDHEN and CDR2 is SYDVKM in the germline V gene. V shed 3 bases and J shed 8 bases, with 16 bases lying between them. The CDR3 loop spans 14 amino acids. DNA of the CDR3: TGTGCCAGCAGTTTCCCTTCCCACACCGGGGGCTACACCTTC. Amino acid sequence: CASSFPSHTGGYTF.

V usage is TRBV18 and J usage is TRBJ1-6, with 10 bases matching TRBD1. Germline V lookup: CDR1 KGHSH, CDR2 LQKENI. J gave up 7 bases and V 5 bases, and 5 bases lay outside the gene matches. CDR3 length equals 15 residues. CDR3 residues: CASSIPGQGNSPLHF. The DNA for the CDR3 is TGTGCCAGCTCAATACCGGGACAGGGGAATTCACCCCTCCACTTT.

The chain links TRBV4-1 to TRBJ1-2; no reliable D call. Germline CDR1 MGHRA, CDR2 YSYEKL. There are 14 residues in the CDR3. Deletions cut 4 bases from V and 2 bases from J, with 11 bases between. CDR3 in DNA: TGCGCCAGCAGCCGGATTGACACGAACTATGGCTACACCTTC. Amino acids: CASSRIDTNYGYTF.

V and J are TRBV10-2 and TRBJ2-7, with D unresolved. The CDR3 loop spans 17 amino acids. Germline assignment: CDR1 WSHSY and CDR2 SAAADI. Trimming shortened V by 1 base and J by 1 base, and 17 bases separated the two germline ends. This chain's CDR3 is CASSEYPDLPFSYEQYF. In nucleotides, the CDR3 is TGCGCCAGCAGTGAGTACCCCGATCTCCCCTTTTCCTACGAGCAGTACTTC.

The chain combines TRBV18 with TRBJ1-1, with D possibly TRBD1 on 5 matching bases. Trimming took 4 bases from V and 4 from J, leaving 19 bases between them. Germline V gene data show CDR1 as KGHSH and CDR2 as LQKENI. CDR3 length: 16 amino acids. Here the CDR3 reads CASSLAGTGMGTEAFF. CDR3 bases: TGTGCCAGCTCACTAGCCGGGACGGGGATGGGCACTGAAGCTTTCTTT.

This chain joins TRBV5-4 and TRBJ2-1; D gene unclear. V was trimmed by 0 bases and J by 7 bases, leaving 11 bases between them. CDR1 and CDR2 (germline): SGHNT, YYREEE (reference sequence). The CDR3 loop spans 14 amino acids. The DNA for the CDR3 is TGTGCCAGCAGCTTGGAGCCCACTGGGAATGAGCAGTTCTTC. This gives the protein CASSLEPTGNEQFF.

This clone came up once. The chain links TRBV3-1 (or the pseudogene TRBV3-2) to TRBJ1-3, with D possibly matching TRBD1 (6 bases). The V gene lost 4 bases and the J gene lost 1 base, with 8 bases spanning the gap. Germline CDR1 reads LGHDT; CDR2 reads YNNKEL (reference sequence). The CDR3 spans 14 residues. The CDR3 DNA follows: TGTGCCAGCAGCCTACAGGGATCTGGAAACACCATATATTTT. The encoded protein is CASSLQGSGNTIYF.

The V call is TRBV11-2, the J call TRBJ2-7, with TRBD2 identical over 7 bases. Germline V gives CDR1 SGHAT, CDR2 FQNNGV. V lost 5 bases, J lost 6 bases, and 4 bases stayed unmatched. This CDR3 has 12 amino acids. In DNA, the CDR3 is TGTGCCAGCAGCCTGACTAGCCTCGAGCAGTACTTC. Its translation is CASSLTSLEQYF.

Comment on this clone: Other DNA sequences in this specimen translate into the identical CDR3. This sequence joins TRBV28 and TRBJ2-7; no clear D gene. This CDR3 is built from 13 residues. Germline assignment: CDR1 MDHEN and CDR2 SYDVKM. Trimming stripped 3 bases from V and 0 bases from J, with 6 bases between. CDR3 loop: CASSFGLSYEQYF. The CDR3 DNA reads as TGTGCCAGCAGTTTCGGTCTCTCCTACGAGCAGTACTTC.

The CDR3 spells CASSLAFTGGNEQFF. CDR3 bases: TGTGCCAGCAGCTTAGCCTTCACGGGTGGCAATGAGCAGTTCTTC. The chain is built from TRBV7-6 and TRBJ2-1; D is unresolved. Looked up from germline, CDR1 is SGHVS and CDR2 is FNYEAQ. Between the trimmed V and J ends, which lost 0 bases and 6 bases, there was a span of 12 bases. There are 15 residues in the CDR3.

This chain connects TRBV6-5 to TRBJ1-2; D remains ambiguous. Germline CDR1 and CDR2: MNHEY and SVGAGI. V was shortened by 3 bases and J by 5 bases, with 7 bases between the two germline ends. This CDR3 region has 12 residues. In DNA, the CDR3 is TGTGCCAGCAGTTATCGAGGGTATGGCTACACCTTC. Translated, it gives CASSYRGYGYTF.

The CDR3 loop is CATSPGWQGEKLFF. CDR3 sequence (DNA): TGTGCCACCAGCCCAGGTTGGCAGGGTGAAAAACTGTTTTTT. V and J are TRBV15 and TRBJ1-4, with D maybe TRBD1 (5 bases). The germline gives CDR1 LNHNV, CDR2 YYDKDF (reference sequence). V gave up 5 bases and J gave up 7 bases, with 14 bases separating them. The CDR3 consists of 14 residues.

The V call is TRBV3-1 (or the pseudogene TRBV3-2), the J call TRBJ1-1, with D unclear. CDR3 length equals 14 residues. Per the germline V gene, CDR1 is LGHDT and CDR2 is YNNKEL (reference sequence). Trimming pared 2 bases from V and 6 bases from J, leaving 13 bases between. The CDR3 DNA reads TGTGCCAGCAGCCAAAAGGCGTCGGCCGCTGAAGCTTTCTTT. Protein: CASSQKASAAEAFF.

The chain uses TRBV6-1 and TRBJ2-7; 10 bases are shared with TRBD1. The CDR3 has 16 amino acids. In germline, CDR1 is MNHNS, CDR2 SASEGT. Germline trimming cut 2 bases from V and 0 bases from J; bases unmatched to any gene: 4. The CDR3 DNA sequence: TGTGCCAGCAGTGAAATGGACAGGGGGATCTCCTACGAGCAGTACTTC. It yields the protein CASSEMDRGISYEQYF.

Comment on this clone: An end of the junction does not agree with germline; a read error may underlie this. The J gene is TRBJ2-1, the V gene TRBV14; D gene unclear. CDR3 length: 15 amino acids. The germline CDR1 and CDR2 sequences are SGHDN and FVKESK. This CDR3 is CASSANLVSNNEQFF. The CDR3 DNA follows: TGTGCCAGCAGCGCTAATCTCGTCTCCAACAATGAGCAGTTCTTC.

This chain links TRBV24-1 with TRBJ2-7; D not certain. This CDR3 contains 16 residues. The V gene's germline CDR1 is KGHDR and CDR2 SFDVKD. V was shortened by 0 bases and J by 5 bases, with 16 bases between the two germline ends. CDR3 region: CATSDLPRSPFHEQYF. CDR3 DNA: TGTGCCACCAGTGATTTGCCGCGCAGCCCCTTCCACGAGCAGTACTTC.

The rearrangement uses TRBV15 and TRBJ2-3; 7 positions agree with TRBD2. V was clipped by 9 bases and J by 2 bases; unmatched bases: 14. Germline lookup yields CDR1 LNHNV and CDR2 YYDKDF (reference sequence). CDR3 length: 16 amino acids. DNA for the CDR3: TGTGCCACTAGCGCGTTTCGAGCGGGGATCACAGATACGCAGTATTTT. Translated: CATSAFRAGITDTQYF.

The chain links TRBV30 to TRBJ1-5, with TRBD1 as a possible D gene (5 bases). Trimming removed 2 bases at V and 2 bases at J, with 19 bases between. Germline lookup yields CDR1 GTSNPN and CDR2 SVGIG (reference sequence). CDR3 length: 17 residues. The CDR3 DNA is TGTGCCTGGAGTCCCCGGGACGGTGTATTGGGCAATCAGCCCCAGCATTTT. As protein: CAWSPRDGVLGNQPQHF.

The chain recombines TRBV15 with TRBJ2-3; D ambiguous. CDR1 is LNHNV and CDR2 is YYDKDF in the germline V gene (reference sequence). CDR3 size: 12 residues. The V end was cut by 7 bases, the J end by 3 bases, with 8 bases between. As DNA, the CDR3 is TGTGCCACCAAAAGGGTGACAGATACGCAGTATTTT. This encodes CATKRVTDTQYF.